The rows below give T cell receptor beta chains drawn from one sample of a study of blood T cell repertoires in COVID-19. Assay: immunoSEQ multiplex PCR; the TCRdb copy retains only in-frame clones and omits some. The sample shows more than 150,000 clones, over 75% of them seen only once. The sample consisted of peripheral blood. Every receptor here comes from a woman in her forties with acute or convalescent COVID-19. Each CDR3 is given with its conserved first and last residue. Each record gives: D gene, J gene, clone size, V gene, CDR3 DNA, CDR3 protein. A D gene is named only where the DNA matches it firmly. A clone size is listed for some rows: how often the clone was seen (once, few, many), or a class if it is expanded.

d_gene: .; j_gene: TRBJ1-1; abundance: .; v_gene: TRBV12-5; CDR3nt: TGTGCTAGTGGTCAAGCAGGGTCGAGTGAAGCTTTCTTT; CDR3aa: CASGQAGSSEAFF
d_gene: TRBD2; j_gene: TRBJ2-5; abundance: .; v_gene: TRBV5-4; CDR3nt: TGTGCCAGCAGCTTGGAGGGCGGGAGAGGAGAGACCCAGTACTTC; CDR3aa: CASSLEGGRGETQYF
d_gene: .; j_gene: TRBJ2-1; abundance: .; v_gene: TRBV9; CDR3nt: TGTGCCAGCAGCGTAGGTCCAGGGGATGAGCAGTTCTTC; CDR3aa: CASSVGPGDEQFF
d_gene: .; j_gene: TRBJ2-4; abundance: .; v_gene: TRBV13; CDR3nt: TGTGCCAGCAGCTTAGGTAGCAGAGCCAAAAACATTCAGTACTTC; CDR3aa: CASSLGSRAKNIQYF
d_gene: TRBD2; j_gene: TRBJ2-2; abundance: once; v_gene: TRBV7-2; CDR3nt: TGTGCCAGCAGCTTCAAGAGCGGGAGCCAATCCGGGGAGCTGTTTTTT; CDR3aa: CASSFKSGSQSGELFF
d_gene: TRBD1; j_gene: TRBJ2-7; abundance: .; v_gene: TRBV11-2; CDR3nt: TGTGCCAGCAGCCCCGACAGGGTTAACTCCTACGAGCAGTACTTC; CDR3aa: CASSPDRVNSYEQYF
d_gene: .; j_gene: TRBJ2-5; abundance: .; v_gene: TRBV5-1; CDR3nt: TGCGCCAGCAGCTTGGTAAACGGGATGGGCGAGACCCAGTACTTC; CDR3aa: CASSLVNGMGETQYF
d_gene: TRBD2; j_gene: TRBJ2-3; abundance: .; v_gene: TRBV5-4; CDR3nt: TGTGCCAGCAGCCCCCCGGGGACTAGCGGGAGTTGGGATACGCAGTATTTT; CDR3aa: CASSPPGTSGSWDTQYF
d_gene: .; j_gene: TRBJ1-1; abundance: .; v_gene: TRBV18; CDR3nt: TGTGCCAGCTCGGGAGTGGTCGGCCACACTGAAGCTTTCTTT; CDR3aa: CASSGVVGHTEAFF
d_gene: TRBD2; j_gene: TRBJ2-2; abundance: .; v_gene: TRBV29-1; CDR3nt: TGCAGCGCCCAAGCGGGAGGCTACACCGGGGAGCTGTTTTTT; CDR3aa: CSAQAGGYTGELFF
d_gene: TRBD1; j_gene: TRBJ1-2; abundance: .; v_gene: TRBV6-2/TRBV6-3; CDR3nt: TGTGCCAGCAGCCTCCCACCGGGACAGGGTAACTATGGCTACACCTTC; CDR3aa: CASSLPPGQGNYGYTF
d_gene: .; j_gene: TRBJ2-7; abundance: few; v_gene: TRBV3-1/TRBV3-2; CDR3nt: TGTGCCAGCAGCCAAGTTGGAGCAGACTCCTACGAGCAGTACTTC; CDR3aa: CASSQVGADSYEQYF
d_gene: TRBD1; j_gene: TRBJ1-5; abundance: once; v_gene: TRBV3-1/TRBV3-2; CDR3nt: TGTGCCAGCAGCCAAACGACAGGGACTAATCAGCCCCAGCATTTT; CDR3aa: CASSQTTGTNQPQHF
d_gene: TRBD1; j_gene: TRBJ1-2; abundance: .; v_gene: TRBV6-5; CDR3nt: TGTGCCAGCAGTTACAACGAACGGACAGGGGTGGGTGGCTACACCTTC; CDR3aa: CASSYNERTGVGGYTF
d_gene: .; j_gene: TRBJ2-1; abundance: once; v_gene: TRBV5-1; CDR3nt: TGCGCCAGCAGCTCACCGTTAGAGGATGAGCAGTTCTTC; CDR3aa: CASSSPLEDEQFF
d_gene: TRBD1; j_gene: TRBJ2-1; abundance: .; v_gene: TRBV10-2; CDR3nt: TGCGCCAGCAGTGGGGGACAGGGGGCAGAGAATGAGCAGTTCTTC; CDR3aa: CASSGGQGAENEQFF
d_gene: .; j_gene: TRBJ2-7; abundance: .; v_gene: TRBV15; CDR3nt: TGTGCTACCAGCAGTTGGGGAGGTGGCTACGAGCAGTACTTC; CDR3aa: CATSSWGGGYEQYF